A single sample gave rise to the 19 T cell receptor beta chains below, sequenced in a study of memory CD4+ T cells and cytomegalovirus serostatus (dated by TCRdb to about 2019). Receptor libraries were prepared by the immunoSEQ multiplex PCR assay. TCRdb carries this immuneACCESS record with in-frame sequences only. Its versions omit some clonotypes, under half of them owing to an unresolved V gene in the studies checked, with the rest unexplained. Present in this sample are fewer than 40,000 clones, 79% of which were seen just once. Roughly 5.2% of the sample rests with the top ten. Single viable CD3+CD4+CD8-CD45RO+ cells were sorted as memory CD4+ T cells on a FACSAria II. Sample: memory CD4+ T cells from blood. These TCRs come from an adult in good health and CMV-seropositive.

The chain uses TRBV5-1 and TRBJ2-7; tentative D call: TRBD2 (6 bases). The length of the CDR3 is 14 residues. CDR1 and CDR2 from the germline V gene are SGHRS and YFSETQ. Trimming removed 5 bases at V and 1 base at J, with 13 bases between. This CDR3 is CASRDHGGSYEQYF. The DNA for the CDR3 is TGCGCCAGCAGGGACCACGGGGGATCCTACGAGCAGTACTTC.

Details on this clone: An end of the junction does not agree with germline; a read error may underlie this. CDR3 residues: CASSEQAGWSNAEAFF. CDR3 bases: TGTGCCAGCAGCGAGCAGGCAGGGTGGTCGAACGCTGAAGCTTTCTTT. The chain carries TRBV4-2 and TRBJ1-1, with TRBD1 as a possible D gene (5 bases). The length of the CDR3 is 16 residues. CDR1 is LGHNA, CDR2 YNFKEQ, per germline.

CDR3 sequence reads: CASSKGSLVSDTQYF. Written as DNA, the CDR3 is TGTGCCAGTAGTAAAGGCTCGCTGGTTTCAGATACGCAGTATTTT. This chain joins TRBV19 and TRBJ2-3, with no clear D. The CDR3 covers 15 residues. Trimming shortened V by 4 bases and J by 4 bases, and 15 bases separated the two germline ends. Germline CDR1 reads LNHDA; CDR2 reads SQIVND (reference sequence).

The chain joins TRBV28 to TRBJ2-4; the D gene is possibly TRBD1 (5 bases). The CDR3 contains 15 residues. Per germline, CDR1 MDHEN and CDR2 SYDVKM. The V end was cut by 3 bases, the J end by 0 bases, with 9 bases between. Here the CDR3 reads CASSLGQLAKNIQYF. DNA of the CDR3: TGTGCCAGCAGTTTGGGGCAGCTAGCCAAAAACATTCAGTACTTC.

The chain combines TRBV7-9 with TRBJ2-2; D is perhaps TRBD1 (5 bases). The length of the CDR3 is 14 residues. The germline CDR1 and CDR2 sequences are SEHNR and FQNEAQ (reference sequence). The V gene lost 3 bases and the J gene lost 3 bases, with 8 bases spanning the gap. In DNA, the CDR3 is TGTGCCAGCAGCTTGGCAGGGTACACCGGGGAGCTGTTTTTT. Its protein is CASSLAGYTGELFF.

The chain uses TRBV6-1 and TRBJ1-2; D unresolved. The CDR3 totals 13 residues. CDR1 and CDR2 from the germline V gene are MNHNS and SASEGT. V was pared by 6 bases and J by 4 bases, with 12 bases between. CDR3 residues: CASRIQDGYGYTF. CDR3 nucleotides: TGTGCCAGCAGGATCCAGGATGGCTATGGCTACACCTTC.

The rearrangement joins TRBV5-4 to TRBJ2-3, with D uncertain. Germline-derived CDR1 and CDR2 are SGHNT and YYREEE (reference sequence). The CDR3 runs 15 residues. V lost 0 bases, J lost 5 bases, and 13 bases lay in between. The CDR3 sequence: CASSLDPVGRDTQYF. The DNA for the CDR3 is TGTGCCAGCAGCTTGGACCCTGTGGGCAGAGATACGCAGTATTTT.

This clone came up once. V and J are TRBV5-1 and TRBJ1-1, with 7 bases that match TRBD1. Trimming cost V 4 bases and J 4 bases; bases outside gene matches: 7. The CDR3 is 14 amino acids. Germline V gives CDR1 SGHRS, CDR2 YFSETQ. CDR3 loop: CASSPQTGPTEAFF. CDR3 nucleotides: TGCGCCAGCAGCCCACAGACAGGGCCCACTGAAGCTTTCTTT.

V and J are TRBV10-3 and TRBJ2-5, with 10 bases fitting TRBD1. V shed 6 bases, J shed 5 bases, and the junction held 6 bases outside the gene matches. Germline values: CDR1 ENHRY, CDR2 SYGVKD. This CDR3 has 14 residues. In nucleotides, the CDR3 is TGTGCCATCAGCCAGACAGGGGGCGAGGAGACCCAGTACTTC. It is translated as CAISQTGGEETQYF.

The DNA of the CDR3 is TGCGCCAGCAGTAGAGGACTCCCCCCTTACAATGAGCAGTTCTTC. Protein product: CASSRGLPPYNEQFF. This chain links TRBV5-1 with TRBJ2-1, with a tentative D call TRBD2 (5 bases). The CDR3 extends over 15 amino acids. Germline-derived CDR1 and CDR2 are SGHRS and YFSETQ. V lost 5 bases and J 4 bases, leaving 16 bases between the germline ends.

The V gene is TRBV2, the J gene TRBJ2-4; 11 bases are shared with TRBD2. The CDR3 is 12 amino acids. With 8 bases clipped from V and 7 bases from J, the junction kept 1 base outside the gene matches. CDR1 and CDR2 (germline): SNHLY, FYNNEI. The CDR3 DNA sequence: TGTGCCAGCGTAGCGGGAGGGAACATTCAGTACTTC. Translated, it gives CASVAGGNIQYF.

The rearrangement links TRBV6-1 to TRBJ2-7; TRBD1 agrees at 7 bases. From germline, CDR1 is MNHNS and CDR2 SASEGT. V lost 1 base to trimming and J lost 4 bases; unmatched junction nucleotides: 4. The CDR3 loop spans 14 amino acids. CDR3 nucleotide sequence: TGTGCCAGCAGTGAAGGGGTGACAGGGTACGAGCAGTACTTC. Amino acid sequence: CASSEGVTGYEQYF.

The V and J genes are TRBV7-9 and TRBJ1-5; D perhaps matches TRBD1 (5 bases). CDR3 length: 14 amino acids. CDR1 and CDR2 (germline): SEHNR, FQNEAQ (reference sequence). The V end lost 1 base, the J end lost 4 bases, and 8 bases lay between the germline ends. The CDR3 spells CASSLETANQPQHF. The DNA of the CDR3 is TGTGCCAGCAGCTTAGAGACAGCTAATCAGCCCCAGCATTTT. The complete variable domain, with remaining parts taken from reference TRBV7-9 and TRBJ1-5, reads DTGVSQNPRHKITKRGQNVTFRCDPISEHNRLYWYRQTLGQGPEFLTYFQNEAQLEKSRLLSDRFSAERPKGSFSTLEIQRTEQGDSAMYLCASSLETANQPQHFGDGTRLSIL.

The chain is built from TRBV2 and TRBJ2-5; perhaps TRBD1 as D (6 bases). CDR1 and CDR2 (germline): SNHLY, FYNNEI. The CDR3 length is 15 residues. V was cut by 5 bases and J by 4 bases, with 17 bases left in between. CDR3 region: CASSFQDSTGETQYF. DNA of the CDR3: TGTGCCAGCAGTTTCCAGGACAGTACGGGAGAGACCCAGTACTTC.

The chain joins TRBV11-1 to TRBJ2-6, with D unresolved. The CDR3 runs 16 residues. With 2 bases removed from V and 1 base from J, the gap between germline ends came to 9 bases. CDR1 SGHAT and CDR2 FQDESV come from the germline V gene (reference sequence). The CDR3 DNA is TGTGCCAGCAGCTTATTGGTGCTTTCTGGGGCCAACGTCCTGACTTTC. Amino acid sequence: CASSLLVLSGANVLTF. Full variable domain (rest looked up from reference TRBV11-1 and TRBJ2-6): EAEVAQSPRYKITEKSQAVAFWCDPISGHATLYWYRQILGQGPELLVQFQDESVVDDSQLPKDRFSAERLKGVDSTLKIQPAELGDSAMYLCASSLLVLSGANVLTFGAGSRLTVL.

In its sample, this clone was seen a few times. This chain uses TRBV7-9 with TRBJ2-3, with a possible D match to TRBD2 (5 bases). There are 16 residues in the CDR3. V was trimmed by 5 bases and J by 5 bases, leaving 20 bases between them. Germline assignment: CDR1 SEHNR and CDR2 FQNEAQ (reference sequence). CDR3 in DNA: TGTGCCAGCAGCGCCTCCTTCCGTGGTGGAGGAGATACGCAGTATTTT. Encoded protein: CASSASFRGGGDTQYF.

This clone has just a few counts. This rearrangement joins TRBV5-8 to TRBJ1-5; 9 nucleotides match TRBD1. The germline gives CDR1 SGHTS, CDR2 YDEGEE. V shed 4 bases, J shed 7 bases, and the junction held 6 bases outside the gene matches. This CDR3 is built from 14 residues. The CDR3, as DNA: TGTGCCAGCAGCCTCCACAGGGGGCAACAGCCCCAGCATTTT. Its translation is CASSLHRGQQPQHF.

In DNA, the CDR3 is TGCGCCAGCAGCCAAGATACTAGCGGGAGTACACTCTACAATGAGCAGTTCTTC. This encodes CASSQDTSGSTLYNEQFF. The chain recombines TRBV4-3 with TRBJ2-1; 11 nucleotides match TRBD2. Germline V gives CDR1 LGHNA, CDR2 YSLEER. This CDR3 has 18 residues. V lost 0 bases and J lost 3; bases outside the gene matches: 7.

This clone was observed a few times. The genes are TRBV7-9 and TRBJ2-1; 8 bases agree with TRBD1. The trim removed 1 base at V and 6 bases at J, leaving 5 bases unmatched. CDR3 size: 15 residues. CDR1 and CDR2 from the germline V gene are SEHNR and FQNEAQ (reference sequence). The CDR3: CASSLGAGGLNEQFF. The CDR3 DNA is TGTGCCAGCAGCTTAGGGGCAGGGGGCCTCAATGAGCAGTTCTTC.